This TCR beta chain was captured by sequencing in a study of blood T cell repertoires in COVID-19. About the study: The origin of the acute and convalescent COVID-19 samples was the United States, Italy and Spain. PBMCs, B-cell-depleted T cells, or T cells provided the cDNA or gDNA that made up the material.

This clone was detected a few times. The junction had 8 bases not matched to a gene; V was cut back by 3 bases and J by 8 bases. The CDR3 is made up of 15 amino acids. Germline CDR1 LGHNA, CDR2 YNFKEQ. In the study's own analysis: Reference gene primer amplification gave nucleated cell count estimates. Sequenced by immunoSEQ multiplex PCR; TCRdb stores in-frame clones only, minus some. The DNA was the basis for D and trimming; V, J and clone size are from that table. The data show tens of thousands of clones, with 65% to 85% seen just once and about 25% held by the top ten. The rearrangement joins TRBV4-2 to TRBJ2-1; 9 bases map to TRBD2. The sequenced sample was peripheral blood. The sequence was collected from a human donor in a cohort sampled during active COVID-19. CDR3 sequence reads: CASSQAGGPGDEQFF. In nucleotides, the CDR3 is TGTGCCAGCAGCCAGGCGGGGGGGCCCGGGGATGAGCAGTTCTTC.